This note documents a single TCR beta chain sequence. The record originates from a study of blood T cell repertoires in COVID-19. Study overall: Sites in the United States, Italy and Spain provided acute and convalescent COVID-19 samples.

In Seattle, patients joined the study during active infection and were tracked longitudinally. CDR1 and CDR2 from the germline V gene are MNHEY and SVGAGI. The ends were cut back, 10 bases at V and 5 bases at J, with 16 bases in the middle. The CDR3 spans 13 residues. Original data processing: Reference gene primer amplification in the assay estimated nucleated cell counts. Clones were sequenced by immunoSEQ multiplex PCR, and TCRdb holds only the in-frame ones, with some missing. V, J and clone size derive from that table, while D and trimming were established from the DNA sequence. The sample carries around 160,000 clones, around 87% recorded once.

This chain connects TRBV6-5 to TRBJ2-3; D is possibly TRBD2 (6 bases). The sequence derives from a man aged 18 to 29 with COVID-19, enrolled during active disease. Sample: peripheral blood. The CDR3 protein is CATSQAGGDTQYF. For the CDR3, the DNA is TGTGCCACCTCCCAGGCCGGGGGAGATACGCAGTATTTT.